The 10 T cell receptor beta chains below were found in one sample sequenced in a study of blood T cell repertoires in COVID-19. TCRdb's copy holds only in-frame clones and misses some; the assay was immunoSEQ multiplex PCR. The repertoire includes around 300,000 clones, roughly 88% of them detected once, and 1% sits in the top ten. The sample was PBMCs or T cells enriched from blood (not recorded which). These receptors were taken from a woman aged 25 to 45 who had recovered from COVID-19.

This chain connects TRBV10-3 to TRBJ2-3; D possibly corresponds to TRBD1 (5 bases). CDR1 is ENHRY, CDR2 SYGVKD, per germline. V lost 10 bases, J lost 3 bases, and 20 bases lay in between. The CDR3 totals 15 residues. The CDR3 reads CATSTQVPRTDTQYF. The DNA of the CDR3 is TGTGCCACCTCCACACAGGTCCCGAGGACAGATACGCAGTATTTT.

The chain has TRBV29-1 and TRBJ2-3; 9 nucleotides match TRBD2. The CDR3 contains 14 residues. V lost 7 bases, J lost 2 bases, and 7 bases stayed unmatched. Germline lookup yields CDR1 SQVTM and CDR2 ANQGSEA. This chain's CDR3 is CSALTSGLTDTQYF. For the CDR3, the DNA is TGCAGCGCTCTGACTAGCGGTCTCACAGATACGCAGTATTTT.

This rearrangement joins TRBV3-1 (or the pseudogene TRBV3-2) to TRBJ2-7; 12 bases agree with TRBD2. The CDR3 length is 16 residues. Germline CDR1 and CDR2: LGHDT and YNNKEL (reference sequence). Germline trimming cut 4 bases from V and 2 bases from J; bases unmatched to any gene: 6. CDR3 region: CASSRGLAGQTYEQYF. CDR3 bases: TGTGCCAGCAGCCGCGGACTAGCGGGGCAGACCTACGAGCAGTACTTC.

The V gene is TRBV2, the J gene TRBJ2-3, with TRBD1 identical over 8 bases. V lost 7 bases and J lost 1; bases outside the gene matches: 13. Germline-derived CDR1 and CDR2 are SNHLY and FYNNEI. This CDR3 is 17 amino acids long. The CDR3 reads CASIGRGLLTRTDTQYF. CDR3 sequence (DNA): TGTGCCAGCATCGGCAGGGGGCTCCTCACACGCACAGATACGCAGTATTTT. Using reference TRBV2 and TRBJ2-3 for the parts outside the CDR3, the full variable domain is EPEVTQTPSHQVTQMGQEVILRCVPISNHLYFYWYRQILGQKVEFLVSFYNNEISEKSEIFDDQFSVERPDGSNFTLKIRSTKLEDSAMYFCASIGRGLLTRTDTQYFGPGTRLTVL.

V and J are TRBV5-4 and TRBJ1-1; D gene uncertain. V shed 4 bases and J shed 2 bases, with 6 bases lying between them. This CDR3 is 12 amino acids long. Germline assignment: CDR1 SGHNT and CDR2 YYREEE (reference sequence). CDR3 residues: CASSGGNTEAFF. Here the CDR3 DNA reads TGTGCCAGCAGCGGAGGAAACACTGAAGCTTTCTTT. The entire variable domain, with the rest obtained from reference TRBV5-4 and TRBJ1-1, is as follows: ETGVTQSPTHLIKTRGQQVTLRCSSQSGHNTVSWYQQALGQGPQFIFQYYREEENGRGNFPPRFSGLQFPNYSSELNVNALELDDSALYLCASSGGNTEAFFGQGTRLTVV.

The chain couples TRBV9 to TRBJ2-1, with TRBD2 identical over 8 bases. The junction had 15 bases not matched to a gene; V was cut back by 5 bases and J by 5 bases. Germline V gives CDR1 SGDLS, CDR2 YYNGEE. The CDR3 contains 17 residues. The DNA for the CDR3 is TGTGCCAGCAGTAAGACCCTTTTGCGGGGGGCAAACAATGAGCAGTTCTTC. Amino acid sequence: CASSKTLLRGANNEQFF.

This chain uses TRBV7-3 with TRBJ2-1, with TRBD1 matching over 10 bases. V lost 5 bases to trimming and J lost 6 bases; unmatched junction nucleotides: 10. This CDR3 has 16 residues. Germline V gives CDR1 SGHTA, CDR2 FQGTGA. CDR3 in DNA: TGTGCCAGCAGCGGAACCGGGACAGGGGCACTCAATGAGCAGTTCTTC. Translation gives CASSGTGTGALNEQFF.

The CDR3 coding sequence is TGTGCCAGCAGTTTAATTTGGACAGAGAACTATGGCTACACCTTC. This sequence encodes CASSLIWTENYGYTF. V gene TRBV28 combines with J gene TRBJ1-2, with a weak D call TRBD1 (6 bases). Between the trimmed V and J ends, which lost 2 bases and 2 bases, there was a span of 12 bases. This CDR3 has 15 residues. Germline V CDR1 and CDR2: MDHEN, SYDVKM.

CDR3 region: CASGGVPGAFF. CDR3 nucleotides: TGTGCCAGCGGGGGGGTCCCTGGGGCTTTCTTT. The chain is built from TRBV28 and TRBJ1-1; possibly TRBD1 for D (5 bases). The CDR3 is 11 amino acids. Germline loops: CDR1 MDHEN, CDR2 SYDVKM. Trimming stripped 8 bases from V and 11 bases from J, with 15 bases between. Full variable domain (rest looked up from reference TRBV28 and TRBJ1-1): DVKVTQSSRYLVKRTGEKVFLECVQDMDHENMFWYRQDPGLGLRLIYFSYDVKMKEKGDIPEGYSVSREKKERFSLILESASTNQTSMYLCASGGVPGAFFGQGTRLTVV.

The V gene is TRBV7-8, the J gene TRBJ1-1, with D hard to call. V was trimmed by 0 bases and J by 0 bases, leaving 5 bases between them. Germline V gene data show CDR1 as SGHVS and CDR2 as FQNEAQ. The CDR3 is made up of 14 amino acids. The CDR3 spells CASSLAEMNTEAFF. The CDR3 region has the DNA TGTGCCAGCAGCTTAGCGGAGATGAACACTGAAGCTTTCTTT.